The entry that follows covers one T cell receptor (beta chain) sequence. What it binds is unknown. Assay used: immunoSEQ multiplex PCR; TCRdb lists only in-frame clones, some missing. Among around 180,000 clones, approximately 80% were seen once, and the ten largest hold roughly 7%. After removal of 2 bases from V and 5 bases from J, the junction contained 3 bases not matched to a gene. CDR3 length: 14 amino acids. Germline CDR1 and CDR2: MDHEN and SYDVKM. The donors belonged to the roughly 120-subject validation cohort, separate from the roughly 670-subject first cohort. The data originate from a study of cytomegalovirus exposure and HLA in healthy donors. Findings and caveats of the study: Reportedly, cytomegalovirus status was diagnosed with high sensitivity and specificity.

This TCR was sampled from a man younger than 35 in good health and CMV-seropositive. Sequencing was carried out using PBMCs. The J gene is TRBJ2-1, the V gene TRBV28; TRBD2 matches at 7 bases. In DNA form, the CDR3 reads TGTGCCAGCAGTTTAGTCCTAGCGGACAATGAGCAGTTCTTC. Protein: CASSLVLADNEQFF. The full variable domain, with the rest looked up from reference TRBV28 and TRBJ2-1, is DVKVTQSSRYLVKRTGEKVFLECVQDMDHENMFWYRQDPGLGLRLIYFSYDVKMKEKGDIPEGYSVSREKKERFSLILESASTNQTSMYLCASSLVLADNEQFFGPGTRLTVL.